These 23 T cell receptor beta chains originate from one sample sequenced in a study of cytomegalovirus exposure and HLA in healthy donors. Generated by immunoSEQ multiplex PCR, the TCRdb table keeps only in-frame clones and is missing some. The table has roughly 120,000 clones, about 85% seen once. The sequenced sample consisted of PBMCs. These receptors were collected from a woman in her thirties in good health and CMV-seronegative.

The J gene is TRBJ2-1, the V gene TRBV11-2; 15 bases align to TRBD2. There are 17 residues in the CDR3. Per germline, CDR1 SGHAT and CDR2 FQNNGV. V lost 6 bases to trimming and J lost 9 bases; unmatched junction nucleotides: 12. CDR3 nucleotide sequence: TGTGCCAGCAGACCCGGGACTAGCGGGGGGACCGGTCGTGAGCAGTTCTTC. Translation gives CASRPGTSGGTGREQFF.

The chain links TRBV5-4 to TRBJ2-2, with 8 bases identical to TRBD1. V shed 2 bases and J 6 bases; nucleotides not matched to a gene: 9. From germline, CDR1 is SGHNT and CDR2 YYREEE (reference sequence). The CDR3 is 16 amino acids. CDR3 DNA: TGTGCCAGCAGCTTAAACAGGGGGAGAACGGCCGGGGAGCTGTTTTTT. Protein: CASSLNRGRTAGELFF.

The chain carries TRBV7-2 and TRBJ2-2; 8 bases line up with TRBD1. Per germline, CDR1 SGHTA and CDR2 FQGNSA. V shed 4 bases and J 4 bases; nucleotides not matched to a gene: 2. CDR3 length equals 14 residues. Written as DNA, the CDR3 is TGTGCCAGCAGCTCCGGACAGGGCACCGGGGAGCTGTTTTTT. Translating it yields CASSSGQGTGELFF.

The rearrangement joins TRBV6-4 to TRBJ2-3; possible D gene TRBD2, 6 bases. The germline CDR1 and CDR2 sequences are MRHNA and SNTAGT. The V end lost 4 bases, the J end lost 4 bases, and 12 bases lay between the germline ends. The CDR3 is made up of 14 amino acids. The CDR3 here is CASSATLAADTQYF. CDR3 bases: TGTGCCAGCAGTGCCACGTTAGCGGCAGATACGCAGTATTTT.

The CDR3 is CASSLAGSTNTEAFF. DNA for the CDR3: TGTGCCAGCAGCTTGGCCGGGTCTACGAACACTGAAGCTTTCTTT. This chain joins TRBV7-2 and TRBJ1-1; D uncertain. CDR1 is SGHTA and CDR2 is FQGNSA in the germline V gene. There are 15 residues in the CDR3. Trimming took 3 bases from V and 1 from J, leaving 12 bases between them.

The J gene is TRBJ2-7, the V gene TRBV11-2, with 7 nucleotides matching TRBD1. The ends lost 7 bases at V and 0 bases at J; junction bases unmatched: 9. The V gene's germline CDR1 is SGHAT and CDR2 FQNNGV. This CDR3 spans 15 amino acids. CDR3 coding DNA: TGTGCCAGCACCCTGGGACAGTTTTTCTCCTACGAGCAGTACTTC. Translation gives CASTLGQFFSYEQYF.

The chain links TRBV5-1 to TRBJ1-6; the D gene is possibly TRBD1 (5 bases). CDR3 size: 13 residues. Germline loops: CDR1 SGHRS, CDR2 YFSETQ. Trimming removed 3 bases from V and 9 bases from J, with 10 bases in between. For the CDR3, the DNA is TGCGCCAGCAGCTCGGGGGTGGGTTCACCCCTCCACTTT. This gives the protein CASSSGVGSPLHF.

The chain couples TRBV7-6 to TRBJ1-2; TRBD1 aligns across 7 bases. CDR1 SGHVS and CDR2 FNYEAQ come from the germline V gene. This CDR3 spans 14 amino acids. Trimming took 5 bases from V and 8 from J; bases not matched to a gene: 11. This CDR3 is CASSPGTALSGYTF. DNA of the CDR3: TGTGCCAGCAGCCCAGGGACAGCCCTTTCGGGCTACACCTTC.

The chain links TRBV25-1 to TRBJ2-5; D might be TRBD1 (6 bases). The CDR3 loop spans 12 amino acids. The V end lost 7 bases, the J end lost 4 bases, and 10 bases lay between the germline ends. Germline loops: CDR1 MGHDK, CDR2 SYGVNS. The CDR3 DNA reads TGTGCCAGCAACAGGGCGGGAGAGACCCAGTACTTC. This translates into CASNRAGETQYF.

The chain employs TRBV10-1 and TRBJ1-4; a possible D gene is TRBD1 (6 bases). V gave up 9 bases and J gave up 8 bases, with 16 bases separating them. CDR1 and CDR2 (germline): WNHNN, SYGVQD (reference sequence). The CDR3 runs 13 residues. The CDR3 bases are TGCGCCAGGGCACAGGGAGAAAGGGAAAAACTGTTTTTT. Translation gives CARAQGEREKLFF.

V usage is TRBV29-1 and J usage is TRBJ2-1; TRBD2 aligns across 12 bases. This CDR3 comprises 17 residues. Germline assignment: CDR1 SQVTM and CDR2 ANQGSEA. Trimming at V came to 3 bases and at J to 0 bases, leaving 6 bases not matched to a gene. CDR3 nucleotides: TGCAGCGTTGAGGGGCTAGCGGGGGGGCTCTCCTACAATGAGCAGTTCTTC. Residues: CSVEGLAGGLSYNEQFF.

The chain combines TRBV5-8 with TRBJ2-5, with D uncertain. Germline CDR1 and CDR2: SGHTS and YDEGEE. The CDR3 sequence is 14 residues long. Trimming removed 4 bases from V and 7 bases from J, with 17 bases in between. CDR3 sequence (DNA): TGTGCCAGCAGCCCCTCGACGGCTCCGGGGACCCAGTACTTC. The encoded protein is CASSPSTAPGTQYF.

This chain connects TRBV18 to TRBJ1-5; no definite D call. The germline V gene encodes CDR1 KGHSH and CDR2 LQKENI. V lost 3 bases and J 5 bases, leaving 8 bases between the germline ends. The CDR3 runs 13 residues. CDR3: CASSPDVDQPQHF. The DNA of the CDR3 is TGTGCCAGCTCACCTGATGTAGATCAGCCCCAGCATTTT.

This chain uses TRBV6-1 with TRBJ1-2; 8 positions match TRBD1. J was trimmed by 8 bases and V by 7 bases; bases with no gene match: 6. Germline V gene data show CDR1 as MNHNS and CDR2 as SASEGT. The CDR3 runs to 12 residues. CDR3 in amino acids: CASNFDRGGYTF. CDR3 in DNA: TGTGCCAGCAATTTCGACAGGGGCGGCTACACCTTC.

V usage is TRBV23-1 and J usage is TRBJ2-7, with D possibly being TRBD1 (5 bases). TRBV23-1 is identified as an open reading frame with a role that is uncertain. CDR3 length: 15 residues. V was cut by 1 base and J by 0 bases, with 10 bases left in between. The chain's CDR3 is CASSQLGDCSYEQYF. CDR3 DNA sequence: TGCGCCAGCAGTCAATTAGGGGATTGCTCCTACGAGCAGTACTTC.

The chain links TRBV18 to TRBJ1-1, with unresolved D. The CDR3 totals 14 residues. The V end was cut by 5 bases, the J end by 0 bases, with 10 bases between. The germline V gene encodes CDR1 KGHSH and CDR2 LQKENI. CDR3 amino acids: CASSTTIMNTEAFF. CDR3 coding DNA: TGTGCCAGCTCAACAACAATTATGAACACTGAAGCTTTCTTT. The full variable domain, with the rest looked up from reference TRBV18 and TRBJ1-1, is NAGVMQNPRHLVRRRGQEARLRCSPMKGHSHVYWYRQLPEEGLKFMVYLQKENIIDESGMPKERFSAEFPKEGPSILRIQQVVRGDSAAYFCASSTTIMNTEAFFGQGTRLTVV.

The rearrangement links TRBV27 to TRBJ2-1; the D gene is possibly TRBD2 (5 bases). Germline assignment: CDR1 MNHEY and CDR2 SMNVEV (reference sequence). V lost 5 bases, J lost 9 bases, and 17 bases lay in between. The CDR3 extends over 14 amino acids. In DNA, the CDR3 is TGTGCCAGCAGTGGACTTAGGGCCCCATTTGAGCAGTTCTTC. It translates to CASSGLRAPFEQFF.

This clone has a handful of counts. The CDR3 bases are TGTGCCAGCAGCGATAGTCGAGAGACCCAGTACTTC. This encodes CASSDSRETQYF. The rearrangement uses TRBV13 and TRBJ2-5, with D unclear. CDR3 length: 12 residues. With 5 bases removed from V and 4 bases from J, the gap between germline ends came to 8 bases. Germline-derived CDR1 and CDR2 are PRHDT and FYEKMQ (reference sequence).

This chain joins TRBV29-1 and TRBJ2-5; 12 bases match TRBD2. The length of the CDR3 is 15 residues. CDR1 and CDR2 from the germline V gene are SQVTM and ANQGSEA. V lost 4 bases to trimming and J lost 3 bases; unmatched junction nucleotides: 6. The CDR3, as DNA: TGCAGCGTTGCGGGGCTAGCGGGGGGGAAAGAGACCCAGTACTTC. Translated, it gives CSVAGLAGGKETQYF.

The chain links TRBV4-3 to TRBJ2-7, with a tentative D call TRBD1 (6 bases). CDR1 is LGHNA and CDR2 is YSLEER in the germline V gene. CDR3 length: 15 residues. Between the trimmed V and J ends, which lost 0 bases and 0 bases, there was a span of 9 bases. CDR3 sequence reads: CASSQERDNSYEQYF. The CDR3, as DNA: TGCGCCAGCAGCCAAGAGAGGGACAACTCCTACGAGCAGTACTTC.

This chain links TRBV7-6 with TRBJ2-1, with 16 bases aligning to TRBD2. This CDR3 is built from 19 residues. The V gene end was trimmed by 5 bases and the J gene end by 4 bases; junction bases not matched to a gene: 11. CDR1 SGHVS and CDR2 FNYEAQ come from the germline V gene. CDR3 protein: CASSRFAGTSGGGYNEQFF. CDR3 DNA: TGTGCCAGCAGCCGATTCGCCGGGACTAGCGGGGGGGGATACAATGAGCAGTTCTTC.

The chain uses TRBV19 and TRBJ2-5; D is perhaps TRBD2 (5 bases). The CDR3 runs to 15 residues. Trimming stripped 0 bases from V and 1 base from J, with 9 bases between. Germline lookup yields CDR1 LNHDA and CDR2 SQIVND (reference sequence). CDR3 protein: CASSIERAGQETQYF. CDR3 nucleotide sequence: TGTGCCAGTAGTATAGAGAGGGCAGGCCAAGAGACCCAGTACTTC.

This rearrangement joins TRBV2 to TRBJ1-3, with 8 bases identical to TRBD1. The germline V gene has CDR1 SNHLY and CDR2 FYNNEI. The CDR3 runs to 15 residues. After removal of 6 bases from V and 9 bases from J, the junction contained 13 bases not matched to a gene. The DNA for the CDR3 is TGTGCCAGCAGCGCCGAGGACAGGGCTCTCCTCACCATATATTTT. This sequence encodes CASSAEDRALLTIYF.